This TCR beta chain appears in the sequencing data of a study of early T cells in non-severe SARS-CoV-2 infection. On the study more broadly: Investigators sequenced bulk RNA drawn from unsorted whole blood, and chains remained unpaired. Study-wide findings and caveats: Matching with VDJdb favored anti-spike CD8 responses (missing private and CD4 specificities).

The protocol attached unique molecular identifiers to individual cDNA molecules. In TCRdb, the 5' RACE reads were re-called with MiXCR into one record per CDR3 protein. The sample records about 97,000 distinct CDR3 sequences, roughly 9.6% being singletons. Per the germline V gene, CDR1 is SQVTM and CDR2 is ANQGSEA. There are 11 residues in the CDR3. Trimming removed 4 bases at V and 7 bases at J, with 11 bases between. A remark on this clonotype: Its antigen remains unidentified.

The rearrangement joins TRBV29-1 to TRBJ2-7; D uncertain. The sample here was whole blood, taken at baseline. This TCR was recovered from an adult who was a healthcare worker with PCR-confirmed SARS-CoV-2 infection or an uninfected control (not recorded which). The DNA for the CDR3 is TGCAGCGTTGGCGGCTTGGGGGAGCAGTACTTC. Translating gives CSVGGLGEQYF.